This T cell receptor beta chain stems from a study of T cell responses to AZD1222 COVID-19 vaccine. At the level of the study: Second doses at about 4 or about 12 weeks were pooled. Notes on the study in general: Spike-specific TCR breadth and depth went up after people got two AZD1222 doses. The study sampled repertoires only after the peak T cell response. At baseline, seropositivity was found in only 5 to 7 AZD1222 recipients.

Concerning this clone: The target antigen is unknown.

Assay: immunoSEQ multiplex PCR; the TCRdb copy retains only in-frame clones and omits some. Here the sample spans about 120,000 clones, approximately 90% being singletons. V gave up 7 bases and J gave up 10 bases, with 17 bases separating them. The CDR3 covers 14 residues. Germline V gene lookup returns CDR1 SNHLY and CDR2 FYNNEI. Sequencing was performed on peripheral blood, taken on day 0 of AZD1222 vaccination. V gene TRBV2 combines with J gene TRBJ1-6; D may be TRBD1 (6 bases). The TCR was taken from an adult in good health. CDR3 nucleotide sequence: TGTGCCAGCAACCAACAGGGTAGTGGATCACCCCTCCACTTT. This encodes CASNQQGSGSPLHF.